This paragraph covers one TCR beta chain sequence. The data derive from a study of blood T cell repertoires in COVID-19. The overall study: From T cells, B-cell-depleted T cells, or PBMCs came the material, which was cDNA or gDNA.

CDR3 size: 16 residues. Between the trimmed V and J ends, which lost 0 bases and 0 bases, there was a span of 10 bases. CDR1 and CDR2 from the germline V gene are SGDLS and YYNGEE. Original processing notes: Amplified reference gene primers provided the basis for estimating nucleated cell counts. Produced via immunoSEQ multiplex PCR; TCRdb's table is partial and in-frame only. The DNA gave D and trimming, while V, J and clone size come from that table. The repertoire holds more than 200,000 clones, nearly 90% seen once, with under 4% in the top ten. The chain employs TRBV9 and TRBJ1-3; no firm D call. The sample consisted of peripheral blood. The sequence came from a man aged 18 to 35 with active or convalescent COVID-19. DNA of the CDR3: TGTGCCAGCAGCGTAGAGCCGTTATCCTCTGGAAACACCATATATTTT. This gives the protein CASSVEPLSSGNTIYF. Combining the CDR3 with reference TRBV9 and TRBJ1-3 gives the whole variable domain DSGVTQTPKHLITATGQRVTLRCSPRSGDLSVYWYQQSLDQGLQFLIQYYNGEERAKGNILERFSAQQFPDLHSELNLSSLELGDSALYFCASSVEPLSSGNTIYFGEGSWLTVV.